This passage covers 28 T cell receptor beta chains from one sample sequenced in a study of cytomegalovirus exposure and HLA in healthy donors. The data were produced by immunoSEQ multiplex PCR, yet TCRdb's version contains in-frame clones alone and is incomplete. The repertoire has over 150,000 clones, roughly 89% of them found once; the top ten carry 4% to 5%. Sequencing was done on a sample of PBMCs. Receptor source: a man between 18 and 35 years old in good health and CMV-seropositive.

The chain joins TRBV6-6 to TRBJ2-7; 9 positions match TRBD2. CDR1 MNHNY and CDR2 SVGAGI come from the germline V gene (reference sequence). V shed 6 bases and J 0 bases; nucleotides not matched to a gene: 3. CDR3 length: 14 residues. CDR3 sequence (DNA): TGTGCCAGCAGACGTAGCGGGAGCTCCTACGAGCAGTACTTC. Protein sequence: CASRRSGSSYEQYF.

The sample holds a few counts of this clone. The chain links TRBV2 to TRBJ2-7, with 11 bases lining up with TRBD2. V shed 7 bases and J 0 bases; nucleotides not matched to a gene: 14. The CDR3 length is 18 residues. From germline, CDR1 is SNHLY and CDR2 FYNNEI. The CDR3 loop is CASKATTSGKGPSYEQYF. The CDR3 coding sequence is TGTGCCAGCAAGGCGACGACTAGCGGGAAAGGTCCCTCCTACGAGCAGTACTTC.

The CDR3 loop is CASSQYRGLAEAEQFF. In DNA, the CDR3 is TGTGCCAGTAGCCAGTATAGAGGACTAGCGGAGGCCGAGCAGTTCTTC. The chain is built from TRBV19 and TRBJ2-1; 10 bases are a match to TRBD2. The CDR3 totals 16 residues. V lost 6 bases, J lost 10 bases, and 15 bases stayed unmatched. Germline V gene lookup returns CDR1 LNHDA and CDR2 SQIVND (reference sequence).

The chain carries TRBV5-4 and TRBJ2-7, with D possibly TRBD2 on 6 matching bases. Between the trimmed V and J ends, which lost 5 bases and 3 bases, there was a span of 18 bases. Germline loops: CDR1 SGHNT, CDR2 YYREEE (reference sequence). This CDR3 contains 15 residues. CDR3 DNA sequence: TGTGCCAGCAGTCGTCACGGGACTCTTCACTACGAGCAGTACTTC. It specifies CASSRHGTLHYEQYF.

V usage is TRBV11-3 and J usage is TRBJ2-3; possibly TRBD2 for D (6 bases). The CDR3 consists of 13 residues. Deletions cut 3 bases from V and 4 bases from J, with 8 bases between. Germline lookup yields CDR1 SGHNT and CDR2 YENEEA. The CDR3 loop is CASSLGGADTQYF. The CDR3 DNA sequence: TGTGCCAGCAGCTTGGGAGGCGCAGATACGCAGTATTTT.

This CDR3 reads CASSPGNSDEQFF. DNA for the CDR3: TGTGCCAGCAGCCCCGGGAATAGCGATGAGCAGTTCTTC. The rearrangement links TRBV7-9 to TRBJ2-1, with D possibly matching TRBD2 (5 bases). The V gene lost 5 bases and the J gene lost 8 bases, with 13 bases spanning the gap. The CDR3 sequence is 13 residues long. The V gene's germline CDR1 is SEHNR and CDR2 FQNEAQ (reference sequence).

In nucleotides, the CDR3 is TGCGCCAGCAGCTTGTGGGGCGCGAGCACAGATACGCAGTATTTT. Translating it yields CASSLWGASTDTQYF. The rearrangement uses TRBV5-1 and TRBJ2-3; tentative D call: TRBD1 (5 bases). The germline V and J ends were trimmed by 1 base and 0 bases, with 9 bases remaining between them. The CDR3 is 15 amino acids. Germline V gives CDR1 SGHRS, CDR2 YFSETQ.

This sequence joins TRBV6-1 and TRBJ2-7; possible D gene TRBD2, 6 bases. With 7 bases removed from V and 1 base from J, the gap between germline ends came to 11 bases. CDR3 length: 13 residues. From germline, CDR1 is MNHNS and CDR2 SASEGT. CDR3 sequence reads: CASTGRLSYEQYF. CDR3 coding DNA: TGTGCCAGCACGGGGAGGTTGTCCTACGAGCAGTACTTC.

This clone was seen a handful of times. The genes are TRBV6-5 and TRBJ1-2; no definite D call. Trimming pared 10 bases from V and 5 bases from J, leaving 14 bases between. CDR1 is MNHEY and CDR2 is SVGAGI in the germline V gene. The length of the CDR3 is 12 residues. DNA for the CDR3: TGTGCCACCTTTCGGGTGCAATATGGCTACACCTTC. This sequence encodes CATFRVQYGYTF.

V and J are TRBV5-1 and TRBJ2-6; D unresolved. The germline V gene has CDR1 SGHRS and CDR2 YFSETQ. V was clipped by 4 bases and J by 0 bases, with 14 bases between them. There are 17 residues in the CDR3. CDR3 nucleotide sequence: TGCGCCAGCAGCGGTCCCCAACGGTTCTCTGGGGCCAACGTCCTGACTTTC. As protein: CASSGPQRFSGANVLTF.

The chain uses TRBV30 and TRBJ2-3, with D possibly TRBD2 on 6 matching bases. In germline, CDR1 is GTSNPN, CDR2 SVGIG (reference sequence). The CDR3 contains 14 residues. V was cut by 2 bases and J by 2 bases, with 11 bases left in between. CDR3 protein: CAWSRIADTDTQYF. CDR3 sequence (DNA): TGTGCCTGGAGTCGCATAGCGGACACAGATACGCAGTATTTT.

The chain links TRBV28 to TRBJ1-1; weak D call: TRBD1 (5 bases). Trimming stripped 6 bases from V and 2 bases from J, with 16 bases between. The CDR3 contains 15 residues. Germline loops: CDR1 MDHEN, CDR2 SYDVKM. CDR3 loop: CASRRATGGNTEAFF. Written as DNA, the CDR3 is TGTGCCAGCAGGCGTGCCACAGGTGGAAACACTGAAGCTTTCTTT.

The genes are TRBV5-6 and TRBJ2-6, with 8 bases fitting TRBD1. Germline CDR1 and CDR2: SGHDT and YYEEEE. The ends lost 4 bases at V and 2 bases at J; junction bases unmatched: 11. The CDR3 totals 18 residues. The CDR3 spells CASSVRDRWRAGANVLTF. Written as DNA, the CDR3 is TGTGCCAGCAGCGTCCGGGACAGGTGGAGAGCTGGGGCCAACGTCCTGACTTTC.

J is TRBJ1-2 and V is TRBV19; D perhaps matches TRBD1 (5 bases). The germline V and J ends were trimmed by 7 bases and 4 bases, with 31 bases remaining between them. Germline V lookup: CDR1 LNHDA, CDR2 SQIVND (reference sequence). There are 19 residues in the CDR3. CDR3 DNA sequence: TGTGCCAGTACCCTCAAGGGGAGGGGACTAGCCGGACTAGGCTATGGCTACACCTTC. It encodes CASTLKGRGLAGLGYGYTF.

This rearrangement joins TRBV4-2 to TRBJ2-5; 7 nucleotides agree with TRBD1. Trimming removed 1 base from V and 4 bases from J; junction bases left unmatched: 6. In germline, CDR1 is LGHNA, CDR2 YNFKEQ. CDR3 length: 15 amino acids. The CDR3 DNA follows: TGTGCCAGCAGCCAAGTGATGTCAGGGGGAGAGACCCAGTACTTC. The encoded protein is CASSQVMSGGETQYF.

The chain uses TRBV6-5 and TRBJ1-4; TRBD1 is a possible D gene (6 bases). Germline loops: CDR1 MNHEY, CDR2 SVGAGI. V was cut by 6 bases and J by 8 bases, with 19 bases left in between. This CDR3 region has 15 residues. The CDR3: CASRNLGGSGEKLFF. CDR3 nucleotides: TGTGCCAGCAGGAACCTTGGGGGCTCTGGGGAAAAACTGTTTTTT.

The chain carries TRBV2 and TRBJ2-7; possible D gene TRBD2, 7 bases. This CDR3 spans 17 amino acids. Germline V gives CDR1 SNHLY, CDR2 FYNNEI. Trimming removed 2 bases from V and 1 base from J, with 18 bases in between. CDR3 region: CASSERIRRGGSYEQYF. The CDR3 nucleotides read TGTGCCAGCAGTGAACGGATCAGGAGGGGGGGGTCCTACGAGCAGTACTTC.

The rearrangement joins TRBV18 to TRBJ2-1; 9 bases line up with TRBD2. Unmatched junction bases numbered 4, after V lost 3 bases and J lost 4 bases. Germline V lookup: CDR1 KGHSH, CDR2 LQKENI. The CDR3 sequence is 15 residues long. CDR3 in amino acids: CASSPASGDYNEQFF. The CDR3 nucleotides read TGTGCCAGCTCACCGGCTAGCGGGGATTACAATGAGCAGTTCTTC.

This clone was seen a single time. The chain uses TRBV5-1 and TRBJ1-1, with D perhaps TRBD1 (6 bases). V dropped 2 bases and J dropped 3 bases, with 11 bases sitting between them. Per germline, CDR1 SGHRS and CDR2 YFSETQ. The CDR3 runs to 14 residues. The CDR3 DNA follows: TGCGCCAGCAGCTTCAGGGGCCAAGACACTGAAGCTTTCTTT. Translation: CASSFRGQDTEAFF.

The V gene is TRBV19, the J gene TRBJ1-4; 9 bases line up with TRBD1. The V segment lost 6 bases and the J segment 2 bases; nucleotides outside the gene matches: 4. Germline loops: CDR1 LNHDA, CDR2 SQIVND (reference sequence). The CDR3 is 15 amino acids. Here the CDR3 reads CASSGTGSTNEKLFF. As DNA, the CDR3 is TGTGCCAGTAGCGGGACAGGGAGCACTAATGAAAAACTGTTTTTT.

The rearrangement joins TRBV9 to TRBJ2-1; D may be TRBD2 (5 bases). V gave up 0 bases and J gave up 6 bases, with 10 bases separating them. This CDR3 is built from 14 residues. Germline V lookup: CDR1 SGDLS, CDR2 YYNGEE. The CDR3 sequence: CASSVGGRTNEQFF. CDR3 bases: TGTGCCAGCAGCGTAGGAGGGCGGACCAATGAGCAGTTCTTC.

The chain has TRBV6-4 and TRBJ2-2, with a tentative D call TRBD1 (6 bases). This CDR3 is built from 14 residues. V dropped 5 bases and J dropped 7 bases, with 14 bases sitting between them. In germline, CDR1 is MRHNA, CDR2 SNTAGT. The CDR3 nucleotides read TGTGCCAGCAGTCTAACAGGGTCCCTCGGGGAGCTGTTTTTT. Protein: CASSLTGSLGELFF.

The CDR3 protein is CASSETGLVNEKLFF. Written as DNA, the CDR3 is TGTGCCAGCTCGGAAACAGGTTTGGTGAATGAAAAACTGTTTTTT. The genes are TRBV18 and TRBJ1-4; D is possibly TRBD1 (5 bases). The CDR3 spans 15 residues. Deletions cut 6 bases from V and 5 bases from J, with 16 bases between. Germline-derived CDR1 and CDR2 are KGHSH and LQKENI.

This rearrangement joins TRBV5-4 to TRBJ1-2, with 7 bases matching TRBD1. Germline assignment: CDR1 SGHNT and CDR2 YYREEE (reference sequence). This CDR3 comprises 14 residues. V was pared by 5 bases and J by 4 bases, with 8 bases of the junction left unmatched. CDR3 sequence reads: CASSLRTGLYGYTF. For the CDR3, the DNA is TGTGCCAGCAGTCTTAGGACAGGCCTCTATGGCTACACCTTC.

The chain joins TRBV7-2 to TRBJ2-1, with 9 nucleotides matching TRBD2. Trimming took 2 bases from V and 6 from J; bases not matched to a gene: 8. The V gene's germline CDR1 is SGHTA and CDR2 FQGNSA. This CDR3 comprises 16 residues. The CDR3 DNA reads TGTGCCAGCAGCTTACGCAACCTAGCGGGAAGCAATGAGCAGTTCTTC. Protein: CASSLRNLAGSNEQFF.

V and J are TRBV5-6 and TRBJ2-3; 8 nucleotides agree with TRBD2. The germline V gene has CDR1 SGHDT and CDR2 YYEEEE. The CDR3 runs to 16 residues. V gave up 2 bases and J gave up 2 bases; unmatched junction bases: 7. The CDR3 spells CASSFYPGLVTDTQYF. In DNA, the CDR3 is TGTGCCAGCAGCTTTTACCCGGGACTAGTCACAGATACGCAGTATTTT.

The chain has TRBV19 and TRBJ1-1; no definite D call. The germline CDR1 and CDR2 sequences are LNHDA and SQIVND (reference sequence). Trimming pared 5 bases from V and 0 bases from J, leaving 10 bases between. The CDR3 loop spans 14 amino acids. CDR3 nucleotides: TGTGCCAGTAGTCCCCAAGCCCTGAACACTGAAGCTTTCTTT. Translated: CASSPQALNTEAFF.

This clone was picked up one time. This chain uses TRBV27 with TRBJ2-7; 11 bases fit TRBD1. Germline V gene lookup returns CDR1 MNHEY and CDR2 SMNVEV (reference sequence). The CDR3 runs to 19 residues. With V trimmed by 3 bases and J by 1 base, 14 bases remained unmatched. The CDR3 DNA follows: TGTGCCAGCAGTTTGGGTTTCGGGACAGGGGGTGTTCGGTCCTACGAGCAGTACTTC. Its translation: CASSLGFGTGGVRSYEQYF.